This T cell receptor (beta chain) stems from a study of regulatory T cells in long-lasting Graves disease. Whole-study results and caveats: Clonotypes that were public and shared totalled a few thousand in persistent patients versus about 1,000 in new patients.

Arm-PCR of CDR3 regions and iRepertoire HTBI primers were the basis on which TCR beta libraries were built. TCRdb used MiXCR to reprocess the multiplex PCR reads, holding one entry per CDR3 protein. Of 350,000 to 500,000 distinct CDR3 sequences in the sample, 11% to 15% were seen once. This CDR3 spans 15 amino acids. The germline V gene has CDR1 MNHEY and CDR2 SVGEGT. V was pared by 7 bases and J by 3 bases, with 19 bases between. In this sample, this clonotype turned up many times. No antigen is known for it. The time point: newly diagnosed GD, antithyroid drugs for less than 3 months. The authors made the TCR library using RNA they extracted from PBMCs. Recruitment took place at an endocrinology department in Xi'an, China. These data were likewise used in another study, on T cells in Graves' hyperthyroidism and ophthalmopathy. That source notes: For Graves' hyperthyroidism to be stable, ophthalmopathy could not progress within 18 months. Clonotypes that were expanded in thyroid above 0.001 mostly appeared in blood too.

The sequences come from peripheral blood mononuclear cells (PBMCs), collected at new diagnosis, from a patient treated with antithyroid drugs. This receptor was taken from a woman between 45 and 60 years old with Graves disease. V is TRBV6-2 or TRBV6-3 and J is TRBJ2-7; D gene ambiguous. CDR3 loop: CASNRADGANYEQYF. In DNA form, the CDR3 reads TGTGCCAGCAACCGGGCGGACGGCGCAAACTACGAGCAGTACTTC.